These T cell receptor beta chains were read from a single sample in a study of regulatory dendritic cells for organ transplantation. The protocol was immunoSEQ multiplex PCR, while the TCRdb copy is restricted to in-frame clones and leaves out a portion. The sample has tens of thousands of clones; 85% to 90% are singletons. Antigens of these TCRs are unknown. Sequencing was done on a sample of naive CD4+ T cells from blood cultured with dendritic cells. The receptors stem from a human donor in good health. Each CDR3 is given with its conserved first and last residue. The D gene is left open where the match is weak. Some rows mark clone size as missing; the rest say once, few, many or name a class of expanded clone.

clone_size | d_call | j_call | v_call | cdr3_nt | cdr3_aa
- | - | TRBJ1-1 | TRBV28 | TGTGCCAGCGATACCCCAGGAACTGAAGCTTTCTTT | CASDTPGTEAFF
- | - | TRBJ2-2 | TRBV21-1 | TGTGCCAGCAGCACAGGGGTCCCCACCGGGGAGCTGTTTTTT | CASSTGVPTGELFF
- | - | TRBJ1-5 | TRBV5-1 | TGCGCCAGCAGCCGCCCTTATAGCAATCAGCCCCAGCATTTT | CASSRPYSNQPQHF
- | TRBD2 | TRBJ2-2 | TRBV7-3 | TGTGCCAGCAGCTTAGGCACTAGCGGCACCGGGGAGCTGTTTTTT | CASSLGTSGTGELFF
- | - | TRBJ2-2 | TRBV19 | TGTGCCAGTAGTACACACCAATATACTTCGGGGACCGGGGAGCTGTTTTTT | CASSTHQYTSGTGELFF
once | - | TRBJ2-7 | TRBV2 | TGTGCCAGCATGCCGTGGGGACGGAGCTCCTACGAGCAGTACTTC | CASMPWGRSSYEQYF
- | - | TRBJ2-1 | TRBV4-3 | TGCGCCAGCAGCCAAGTAAGGTTTCTCAATGAGCAGTTCTTC | CASSQVRFLNEQFF
- | - | TRBJ1-3 | TRBV15 | TGTGCCACCAGCAGAGATCTAGGTACTGGAAACACCATATATTTT | CATSRDLGTGNTIYF
- | - | TRBJ1-4 | TRBV5-4 | TGTGCCAGCAGCTTGGCCGGGGGGCCAACTAATGAAAAACTGTTTTTT | CASSLAGGPTNEKLFF
- | TRBD1 | TRBJ1-2 | TRBV6-1 | TGTGCCAGCAGTGAAGTACTATCAGGGGGTCCTGGCTACACCTTC | CASSEVLSGGPGYTF
few | TRBD1 | TRBJ1-5 | TRBV6-1 | TGTGCCAGCAGTAACCGGGACAGGGATCAGCCCCAGCATTTT | CASSNRDRDQPQHF
- | - | TRBJ1-1 | TRBV6-5 | TGTGCCAGCAGTTACTCAGGGAGTGCCGGGACTGAAGCTTTCTTT | CASSYSGSAGTEAFF
- | TRBD2 | TRBJ2-3 | TRBV6-4 | TGTGCCAGCAGCCCGAGCGGGAGGGCTGGAGATACGCAGTATTTT | CASSPSGRAGDTQYF
- | - | TRBJ2-7 | TRBV18 | TGTGCCAGCTCACCACAGTTACGGTCCTACGAGCAGTACTTC | CASSPQLRSYEQYF
- | TRBD1 | TRBJ1-2 | TRBV2 | TGTGCCAGTGAAGAAGACAGGGGGCTCGGTGGCTACACCTTC | CASEEDRGLGGYTF
- | - | TRBJ1-1 | TRBV7-2 | TGTGCCAGCAGCTTATTTCCGGGAACGAACACTGAAGCTTTCTTT | CASSLFPGTNTEAFF
- | - | TRBJ2-5 | TRBV7-6 | TGTGCCAGCAGCTTACTGGCAGGGGTCCAAGAGACCCAGTACTTC | CASSLLAGVQETQYF
- | - | TRBJ1-5 | TRBV21-1 | TGTGCCACTAGGAACCGGGACAGGGGAAGTATTAGCAATCAGCCCCAGCATTTT | CATRNRDRGSISNQPQHF
- | - | TRBJ1-1 | TRBV4-1 | TGCGCCAGCAGCTGGCGGACAACCAACACTGAAGCTTTCTTT | CASSWRTTNTEAFF
- | - | TRBJ2-3 | TRBV4-3 | TGCGCCAGCAGCCCTACGGGACGGAACACAGATACGCAGTATTTT | CASSPTGRNTDTQYF
- | TRBD1 | TRBJ2-1 | TRBV7-6 | TGTGCCAGCAGCTTGACAGGGTATGAGCAGTTCTTC | CASSLTGYEQFF
few | TRBD1 | TRBJ1-1 | TRBV7-2 | TGTGCCAGCAGCTCGGGACAGATGAACACTGAAGCTTTCTTT | CASSSGQMNTEAFF
- | - | TRBJ1-1 | TRBV30 | TGTGCCTGGCGTTTTACGGGGGGCACTGAAGCTTTCTTT | CAWRFTGGTEAFF
- | TRBD2 | TRBJ2-7 | TRBV19 | TGTGCCAGTAGCGGGACTAGCGGGAGCAGATCCTACGAGCAGTACTTC | CASSGTSGSRSYEQYF
- | - | TRBJ1-1 | TRBV5-8 | TGTGCCAGCAGCTGGGGGCACAGGGTTAACACTGAAGCTTTCTTT | CASSWGHRVNTEAFF
- | - | TRBJ1-1 | TRBV6-5 | TGTGCCAGCAGTTCCCAGGGTGACACTGAAGCTTTCTTT | CASSSQGDTEAFF
- | - | TRBJ2-5 | TRBV5-5 | TGTGCCAGCAGCCGGACCATAGTAGAGACCCAGTACTTC | CASSRTIVETQYF
once | - | TRBJ2-3 | TRBV7-2 | TGTGCCAGCAGCTTAAACTTCAACACAGATACGCAGTATTTT | CASSLNFNTDTQYF
- | - | TRBJ1-5 | TRBV6-1 | TGTGCCAGCAGTATGGGAAGGACCGAGACCCAGCATTTT | CASSMGRTETQHF
few | TRBD1 | TRBJ2-7 | TRBV11-2 | TGTGCCAGCAGCTTAATCACCGGGACAGGGTACTACGAGCAGTACTTC | CASSLITGTGYYEQYF
few | - | TRBJ1-5 | TRBV14 | TGTGCCAGCAGCCAAGCGTTGGATCAGCCCCAGCATTTT | CASSQALDQPQHF
- | TRBD2 | TRBJ2-5 | TRBV7-9 | TGTGCCAGCAGTTTGGGAGGGGTTTCGAGCCAGTACTTC | CASSLGGVSSQYF
- | - | TRBJ1-2 | TRBV27 | TGTGCCAGCAGTCACCGCCAGGGGAGATTGAATGGCTACACCTTC | CASSHRQGRLNGYTF
- | - | TRBJ2-6 | TRBV7-3 | TGTGCCAGCAGCTTAGGACCGGGGGAACTCTCTGGGGCCAACGTCCTGACTTTC | CASSLGPGELSGANVLTF
- | - | TRBJ2-3 | TRBV5-6 | TGTGCCAGCAGCCCTGGGTCGACGGGGTACACAGATACGCAGTATTTT | CASSPGSTGYTDTQYF
- | - | TRBJ2-5 | TRBV20-1 | TGCAGTGCTATTTTGGAGACCCAGTACTTC | CSAILETQYF
- | - | TRBJ2-2 | TRBV6-1 | TGTGCCAGCAGTATAGGACTAAACACCGGGGAGCTGTTTTTT | CASSIGLNTGELFF
- | - | TRBJ2-1 | TRBV20-1 | TGCAGTGCTCCCTCGTTAAATGAGCAGTTCTTC | CSAPSLNEQFF
- | - | TRBJ2-1 | TRBV9 | TGTGCCAGCAGCTTACGCATTGTGTCCCGAAACAATGAGCAGTTCTTC | CASSLRIVSRNNEQFF
- | - | TRBJ1-3 | TRBV11-1 | TGTGCCAGCAGATCGGACAGCTCTGGAAACACCATATATTTT | CASRSDSSGNTIYF
- | - | TRBJ2-5 | TRBV7-2 | TGTGCCAGCAGCTTTTTGACGCAAGAGACCCAGTACTTC | CASSFLTQETQYF
- | - | TRBJ2-5 | TRBV10-1 | TGCGCCAGCAGTGGAGATTTGGTGGGGCCTCAGTACTTC | CASSGDLVGPQYF
- | - | TRBJ1-4 | TRBV2 | TGTGCCAGCAGTGGTTCAACTAATGAAAAACTGTTTTTT | CASSGSTNEKLFF
- | - | TRBJ1-1 | TRBV28 | TGTGCCAGCAGTTTATTCCGCCGGGGGGGTGAAGCTTTCTTT | CASSLFRRGGEAFF
- | - | TRBJ2-3 | TRBV6-1 | TGTGCCAGCAGTTTCCAGGTTCCCCCAGATACGCAGTATTTT | CASSFQVPPDTQYF
- | - | TRBJ2-7 | TRBV30 | TGTGCCTGGAGTGTAGGACCAATATCGGGCTGGCAGCAGTACTTC | CAWSVGPISGWQQYF
- | TRBD1 | TRBJ2-4 | TRBV18 | TGTGCCAGCTCACCGGGACAGGGCCAAAACATTCAGTACTTC | CASSPGQGQNIQYF
- | TRBD2 | TRBJ2-1 | TRBV7-9 | TGTGCCAGCAGCCCCCGACTAGCGGGGGGCCTGCGGGACAATGAGCAGTTCTTC | CASSPRLAGGLRDNEQFF
- | - | TRBJ2-3 | TRBV5-4 | TGTGCCCCCTCGGTCGGCGGAACTCCAGATACGCAGTATTTT | CAPSVGGTPDTQYF
once | TRBD2 | TRBJ2-3 | TRBV4-3 | TGCGCCAGCAGCCAAGAGGGGGGCGGGGGGCGCGCAGATACGCAGTATTTT | CASSQEGGGGRADTQYF
- | TRBD1 | TRBJ2-5 | TRBV5-1 | TGCGCCAGCAGCTTAAGGGACAGGGAACAAGAGACCCAGTACTTC | CASSLRDREQETQYF
- | - | TRBJ1-4 | TRBV9 | TGTGCCAGCAGCGTAGGGGGCAGGGGAGGAGAAAAACTGTTTTTT | CASSVGGRGGEKLFF
- | - | TRBJ2-5 | TRBV7-2 | TGTGCCAGCAGCTTAACTAGTTACCAAGAGACCCAGTACTTC | CASSLTSYQETQYF